These 10 T cell receptor beta chains originate from one sample sequenced in a study of CD8 T cells in Susac syndrome. With random hexamers, reverse transcription was performed on about 0.5 to 1 ug of RNA. TCRdb reanalysed the immunoSEQ multiplex PCR reads using MiXCR and keeps one entry per CDR3 protein. In the table there are 150,000 to 200,000 distinct CDR3 sequences, approximately 92% of which are singletons. Source material: CD4+ T cells from PBMCs. The receptors were sampled from a human donor in good health.

The CDR3 bases are TGCGCCAGCCGAAGGAGGTCGGGACCAGATACGCAGTATTTT. The encoded protein is CASRRRSGPDTQYF. The chain links TRBV10-1 to TRBJ2-3; D may be TRBD1 or TRBD2 (5 bases each). The CDR3 spans 14 residues. Germline CDR1 reads WNHNN; CDR2 reads SYGVQD (reference sequence). V lost 8 bases to trimming and J lost 4 bases, with 16 bases between them.

V and J are TRBV6-1 and TRBJ1-3; D possibly corresponds to TRBD1 (6 bases). Per the germline V gene, CDR1 is MNHNS and CDR2 is SASEGT. Deletions cut 1 base from V and 2 bases from J, with 12 bases between. The length of the CDR3 is 16 residues. The CDR3 coding sequence is TGTGCCAGCAGTGAAGTAGAAGGGGGAGCTGGAAACACCATATATTTT. As protein: CASSEVEGGAGNTIYF.

The J gene is TRBJ1-2, the V gene TRBV19; D possibly corresponds to TRBD1 (6 bases). The CDR3 is 15 residues long. V was cut by 2 bases and J by 5 bases, with 15 bases left in between. CDR1 is LNHDA and CDR2 is SQIVND in the germline V gene (reference sequence). The chain's CDR3 is CASSISGTKLYGYTF. CDR3 coding DNA: TGTGCCAGTAGTATATCCGGGACAAAGTTGTATGGCTACACCTTC. The full variable domain, rest sourced from reference TRBV19 and TRBJ1-2, is DGGITQSPKYLFRKEGQNVTLSCEQNLNHDAMYWYRQDPGQGLRLIYYSQIVNDFQKGDIAEGYSVSREKKESFPLTVTSAQKNPTAFYLCASSISGTKLYGYTFGSGTRLTVV.

This CDR3 is CASHRTGASSGANVLTF. The CDR3 DNA follows: TGTGCCAGCCATAGGACAGGGGCTAGTTCTGGGGCCAACGTCCTGACTTTC. This rearrangement joins TRBV3-1 to TRBJ2-6; 9 bases line up with TRBD1. Germline trimming cut 8 bases from V and 1 base from J; bases unmatched to any gene: 9. This CDR3 has 17 residues. Germline CDR1 LGHDT, CDR2 YNNKEL (reference sequence).

Comments on this clonotype: A junction end diverges from the germline sequence, so it may reflect a read error. This chain joins TRBV5-6 and TRBJ1-6; TRBD1 matches at 7 bases. CDR1 and CDR2 (germline): SGHDT, YYEEEE. The CDR3 totals 15 residues. CDR3 amino acids: CASTLGDSQNSPLHF. As DNA, the CDR3 is TGTGCCAGCACCTTGGGGGACAGCCAAAATTCACCCCTCCACTTT.

This clonotype was found once. The gene calls are TRBV3-1 and TRBJ2-7; 10 nucleotides match TRBD1. This CDR3 is 14 amino acids long. J lost 1 base, V lost 8 bases, and 5 bases had no gene match. The germline V gene encodes CDR1 LGHDT and CDR2 YNNKEL (reference sequence). The CDR3 DNA follows: TGTGCCAGCCGAAGACAGGGGGCGTCCTACGAGCAGTACTTC. Amino acid sequence: CASRRQGASYEQYF.

DNA of the CDR3: TGCGCCAGCAGTGATCATCCCGACTATGGCTACACCTTC. It codes for CASSDHPDYGYTF. V and J are TRBV10-1 and TRBJ1-2; no clear D gene. Germline V gene sequence: CDR1 WNHNN, CDR2 SYGVQD (reference sequence). Trimming cost V 3 bases and J 3 bases, with 8 bases left between them. The CDR3 consists of 13 residues.

This chain uses TRBV12-3 or TRBV12-4 with TRBJ2-7; TRBD1 agrees at 9 bases. The CDR3 length is 15 residues. V was clipped by 5 bases and J by 2 bases; unmatched bases: 7. CDR3 DNA sequence: TGTGCCAGCAGTCCTCGGACAGGGGCCACCTACGAGCAGTACTTC. Its translation is CASSPRTGATYEQYF.

The chain has TRBV2 and TRBJ2-7; 7 nucleotides align to TRBD1. CDR3 length: 12 residues. Losses at the gene ends were 5 bases for V and 7 bases for J; bases not matched to a gene: 5. Looked up from germline, CDR1 is SNHLY and CDR2 is FYNNEI. The CDR3 DNA is TGTGCCAGCAGTTCACAGGGGCAAGAGCAGTACTTC. Its translation is CASSSQGQEQYF.

This rearrangement joins TRBV9 to TRBJ1-6, with D possibly being TRBD1 (6 bases). Trimming shortened V by 4 bases and J by 7 bases, and 15 bases separated the two germline ends. This CDR3 is built from 15 residues. Germline-derived CDR1 and CDR2 are SGDLS and YYNGEE. CDR3 residues: CASSLDRSGNSPLHF. CDR3 DNA sequence: TGTGCCAGCAGCCTCGACAGGTCGGGCAATTCACCCCTCCACTTT.